Listed here are 14 T cell receptor beta chains from one sample, sequenced in a study of T-cell memory formation after mild COVID-19. A single record per CDR3 protein comes from TCRdb applying MiXCR to the 5' RACE reads. The sample shows about 340,000 distinct CDR3 sequences, roughly 15% of them seen only once. Specimen: PBMCs or a T cell subset sorted from them (not recorded which). Receptors were obtained from a man in his late teens or twenties who had mild COVID-19 (a few samples of this study predate the infection). Cell type and time point are not known.

To note about this clonotype: A read error may explain this, as a much larger clone is one base away. This chain uses TRBV6-6 with TRBJ1-5; no firm D call. This CDR3 region has 13 residues. Per germline, CDR1 MNHNY and CDR2 SVGAGI (reference sequence). CDR3 sequence reads: CSSSYGLGQPQHF. The CDR3, as DNA: TGTTCCAGCAGTTATGGCTTGGGGCAGCCCCAGCATTTT.

This clonotype has just a few counts. The DNA of the CDR3 is TGCAGTGCTCCCCCGATGGGGTATAGCAATCAGCCCCAGCATTTT. Translating gives CSAPPMGYSNQPQHF. The chain carries TRBV20-1 and TRBJ1-5; D is undetermined. V was clipped by 5 bases and J by 0 bases, with 14 bases between them. This CDR3 is 15 amino acids long. CDR1 is DFQATT and CDR2 is SNEGSKA in the germline V gene (reference sequence).

This clonotype has a handful of counts. The gene calls are TRBV30 and TRBJ1-2, with D tentatively TRBD1 (6 bases). From germline, CDR1 is GTSNPN and CDR2 SVGIG (reference sequence). The CDR3 totals 14 residues. Trimming left V 5 bases short and J 3 bases short, with 16 bases between. The CDR3 DNA is TGTGCCTGGTCTGTTGGGACAACGGACTATGGCTACACCTTC. This encodes CAWSVGTTDYGYTF.

V and J are TRBV7-3 and TRBJ2-2, with no clear D. Germline V gene lookup returns CDR1 SGHTA and CDR2 FQGTGA. V was pared by 5 bases and J by 4 bases, with 8 bases between. The CDR3 contains 13 residues. The CDR3 nucleotides read TGTGCCAGCAGCCCACAACCCACCGGGGAGCTGTTTTTT. Translated, it gives CASSPQPTGELFF.

The V call is TRBV5-1, the J call TRBJ2-4; tentative D call: TRBD1 (6 bases). Germline-derived CDR1 and CDR2 are SGHRS and YFSETQ. The CDR3 has 16 amino acids. Trimming removed 1 base at V and 8 bases at J, with 19 bases between. CDR3 nucleotides: TGCGCCAGCAGCTTGACCTCGACAGGAAAGGGGCACATTCAGTACTTC. Translating it yields CASSLTSTGKGHIQYF.

As concerns this clonotype: A read error may produce the germline difference seen at one junction end. V is TRBV20-1 and J is TRBJ1-4, with 7 bases lining up with TRBD1. CDR1 and CDR2 (germline): DFQATT, SNEGSKA (reference sequence). The CDR3 is 14 residues long. The CDR3 sequence: CSARLTGINQKLFF. CDR3 nucleotide sequence: TGCAGTGCCAGACTGACAGGGATTAATCAAAAACTGTTTTTT.

This clonotype occurred a few times. CDR3 protein: CATGEEGAKTQYF. CDR3 coding DNA: TGTGCCACCGGAGAGGAGGGGGCCAAGACCCAGTACTTC. The gene calls are TRBV3-1 and TRBJ2-5, with D possibly matching TRBD1 (7 bases). Trimming pared 10 bases from V and 6 bases from J, leaving 18 bases between. There are 13 residues in the CDR3. CDR1 LGHDT and CDR2 YNNKEL come from the germline V gene (reference sequence).

This clonotype has just a few counts. The gene calls are TRBV6-5 and TRBJ2-3; maybe TRBD2 (6 bases). The CDR3 is 13 residues long. The germline gives CDR1 MNHEY, CDR2 SVGAGI. Trimming stripped 5 bases from V and 8 bases from J, with 14 bases between. CDR3 in amino acids: CASSNRDSATQYF. The CDR3 DNA reads TGTGCCAGCAGTAACCGGGACTCGGCTACGCAGTATTTT.

The chain carries TRBV12-3 or TRBV12-4 and TRBJ2-7; TRBD2 aligns across 8 bases. The CDR3 has 15 amino acids. V shed 3 bases and J 5 bases; nucleotides not matched to a gene: 9. The CDR3 protein is CASSLGGGGQDEQYF. CDR3 nucleotide sequence: TGTGCCAGCAGTTTGGGGGGCGGGGGGCAGGACGAGCAGTACTTC.

This clonotype has only a few counts. This chain uses TRBV6-4 with TRBJ1-2; 7 bases agree with TRBD1. The CDR3 consists of 15 residues. V lost 5 bases, J lost 8 bases, and 14 bases stayed unmatched. CDR1 MRHNA and CDR2 SNTAGT come from the germline V gene. This CDR3 is CASSPGVTGVYGYTF. The CDR3 DNA reads TGTGCCAGCAGTCCCGGAGTTACAGGGGTCTACGGCTACACCTTC.

The chain uses TRBV5-6 and TRBJ1-1, with D possibly matching TRBD1 (5 bases). Germline-derived CDR1 and CDR2 are SGHDT and YYEEEE. V lost 3 bases to trimming and J lost 3 bases, with 12 bases between them. CDR3 length: 14 residues. The CDR3 nucleotides read TGTGCCAGCAGCTCGGTTTGGGGCCACACTGAAGCTTTCTTT. Its protein is CASSSVWGHTEAFF.

The genes are TRBV7-8 and TRBJ2-2; possible D gene TRBD2, 6 bases. CDR3 length: 17 residues. The germline gives CDR1 SGHVS, CDR2 FQNEAQ. Trimming left V 5 bases short and J 3 bases short, with 19 bases between. CDR3 coding DNA: TGTGCCAGCAGCGCCGCGGTGGGGGGACCAGACACCGGGGAGCTGTTTTTT. Its translation: CASSAAVGGPDTGELFF. Full variable domain (missing parts from reference TRBV7-8 and TRBJ2-2): GAGVSQSPRYKVAKRGQDVALRCDPISGHVSLFWYQQALGQGPEFLTYFQNEAQLDKSGLPSDRFFAERPEGSVSTLKIQRTQQEDSAVYLCASSAAVGGPDTGELFFGEGSRLTVL.

The chain carries TRBV6-5 and TRBJ1-3, with no clear D. Germline V gene sequence: CDR1 MNHEY, CDR2 SVGAGI. CDR3 length: 15 residues. The V end was cut by 2 bases, the J end by 0 bases, with 8 bases between. The CDR3 region is CASSYGWGSGNTIYF. The CDR3 nucleotides are TGTGCCAGCAGTTACGGGTGGGGCTCTGGAAACACCATATATTTT.

The chain uses TRBV7-3 and TRBJ1-2, with D perhaps TRBD1 (5 bases). The length of the CDR3 is 15 residues. V was cut by 1 base and J by 4 bases, with 13 bases left in between. The germline V gene encodes CDR1 SGHTA and CDR2 FQGTGA. The CDR3: CASSLNQAGAYGYTF. The CDR3 nucleotides are TGTGCCAGCAGCTTAAATCAAGCCGGGGCCTATGGCTACACCTTC.